This T cell receptor beta chain was found in a study of T cell responses to AZD1222 COVID-19 vaccine. Trimming stripped 6 bases from V and 4 bases from J, with 15 bases between. CDR1 is MNHNY, CDR2 SVGAGI, per germline (reference sequence). The CDR3 is made up of 14 amino acids. Findings and caveats of the study: No day 14 peak samples; only post-peak repertoires were characterized. White British donors predominated, females outnumbered males, and clonal diversity was possibly underestimated.

For this clone: Antigen: not known.

The protocol was immunoSEQ multiplex PCR, while the TCRdb copy is restricted to in-frame clones and leaves out a portion. The sample includes approximately 130,000 clones, 80% to 95% of them seen just once. The sample in question was peripheral blood, obtained on day 0 of AZD1222 vaccination. The rearrangement uses TRBV6-6 and TRBJ1-2; D perhaps matches TRBD1 (6 bases). The clonotype was recovered from an adult in good health. The DNA of the CDR3 is TGTGCCAGCAGCCAAAAACAGGGTCTCTATGGCTACACCTTC. It codes for CASSQKQGLYGYTF.